The present TCR beta chain was sequenced within a study of Ad26.COV2.S vaccination and SARS-CoV-2 variants. Turning to the study itself: Ad26.COV2.S shots went into the muscle once or twice, 56 days apart. Study results and limitations: Reported post-vaccination CD8+ and CD4+ T cell responses to spike showed substantial breadth. Researchers reported similar non-spike TCR breadth in vaccine and placebo recipients.

For this clone: Its antigen is not known.

Generated by immunoSEQ multiplex PCR, the TCRdb table keeps only in-frame clones and is missing some. The table records 400,000 to 450,000 clones, approximately 92% of them present only once. As for treatment: around 19 received Ad26.COV2.S at low or high dose, single or two shots; several received placebo; per-sample allocation not given. Sampling was done on day 63 after the first vaccine or placebo injection. An 18-55-year-old adult in Boston served as donor. The source was peripheral blood, collected in a trial of Ad26.COV2.S vaccine versus placebo. The sequence was collected from a person aged 18-65 years who received the Ad26.COV2.S COVID-19 vaccine or a placebo.

CDR3 amino acids: CASSISRTLFIWELFF. The DNA for the CDR3 is TGTGCCAGTAGTATATCTCGGACCCTGTTTATCTGGGAGCTGTTTTTT. V and J are TRBV19 and TRBJ2-2, with D uncertain. CDR1 and CDR2 from the germline V gene are LNHDA and SQIVND (reference sequence). The CDR3 runs 16 residues. The germline V and J ends were trimmed by 2 bases and 9 bases, with 19 bases remaining between them.